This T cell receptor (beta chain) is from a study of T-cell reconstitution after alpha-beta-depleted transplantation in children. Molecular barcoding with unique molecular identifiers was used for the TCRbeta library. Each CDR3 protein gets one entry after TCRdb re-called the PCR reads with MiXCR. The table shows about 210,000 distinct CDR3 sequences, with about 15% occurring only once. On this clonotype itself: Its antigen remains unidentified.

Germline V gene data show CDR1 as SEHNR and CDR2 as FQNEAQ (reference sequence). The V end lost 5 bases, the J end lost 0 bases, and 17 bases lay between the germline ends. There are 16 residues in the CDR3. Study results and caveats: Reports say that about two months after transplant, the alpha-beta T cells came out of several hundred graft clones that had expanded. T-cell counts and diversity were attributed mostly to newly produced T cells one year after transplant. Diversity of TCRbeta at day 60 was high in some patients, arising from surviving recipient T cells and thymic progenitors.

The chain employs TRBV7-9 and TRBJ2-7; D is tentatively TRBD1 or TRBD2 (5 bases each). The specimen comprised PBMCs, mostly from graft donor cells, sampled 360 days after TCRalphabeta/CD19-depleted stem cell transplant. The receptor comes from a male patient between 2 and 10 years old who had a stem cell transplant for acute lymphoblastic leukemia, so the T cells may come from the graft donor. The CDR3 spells CASSPFRDGGSYEQYF. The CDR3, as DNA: TGTGCCAGCAGCCCGTTCCGGGACGGAGGCTCCTACGAGCAGTACTTC.